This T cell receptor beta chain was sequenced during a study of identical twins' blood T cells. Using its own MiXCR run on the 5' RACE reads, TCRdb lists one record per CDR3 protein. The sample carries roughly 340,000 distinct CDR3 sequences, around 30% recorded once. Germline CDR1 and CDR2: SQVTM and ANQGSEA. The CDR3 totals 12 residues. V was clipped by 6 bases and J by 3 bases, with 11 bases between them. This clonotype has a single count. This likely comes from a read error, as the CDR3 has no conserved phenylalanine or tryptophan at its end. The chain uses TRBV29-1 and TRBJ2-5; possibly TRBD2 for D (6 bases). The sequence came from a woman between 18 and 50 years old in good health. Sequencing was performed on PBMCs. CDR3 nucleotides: TGCAGCGTAGGGCGGGGTGAAGAGACCCAGTACCTC. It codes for CSVGRGEETQYL.